A selection of T cell receptor beta chains follows, all from one sample in a study of beta chain features in type 1 diabetes. Produced via immunoSEQ multiplex PCR; TCRdb's table is partial and in-frame only. The table shows about 210,000 clones, with about 11% occurring only once. The sequenced sample consisted of central memory CD4+ T cells from blood. The receptors stem from a man aged 18 to 29 in good health. CDR3s include the opening cysteine and the closing phenylalanine or tryptophan. A D gene is named only where the DNA matches it firmly. Clone size is not always given. Where it is, it says once, few, many or a class for expanded clones.

v_call	d_call	j_call	clone_size	cdr3_aa	cdr3_nt
TRBV4-1	TRBD1	TRBJ2-7	few	CASSQVDRDLEQYF	TGCGCCAGCAGCCAAGTCGACAGGGATCTCGAGCAGTACTTC
TRBV15	.	TRBJ2-2	many	CATSPRVTGELFF	TGTGCCACCAGTCCTAGAGTGACCGGGGAGCTGTTTTTT
TRBV7-9	.	TRBJ2-3	few	CASSLTAGTTDTQYF	TGTGCCAGCAGCTTAACCGCCGGAACCACAGATACGCAGTATTTT
TRBV11-2	TRBD1	TRBJ1-1	many	CASSPHTGQDRDTEAFF	TGTGCCAGCAGCCCTCATACCGGACAGGACCGGGACACTGAAGCTTTCTTT
TRBV29-1	TRBD1	TRBJ1-3	.	CSVEDRGNTIYF	TGCAGCGTTGAGGACAGGGGGAACACCATATATTTT
TRBV11-2	.	TRBJ2-7	few	CASSLDRTSTEQYF	TGTGCCAGCAGCTTAGATAGGACTTCTACGGAGCAGTACTTC
TRBV19	TRBD2	TRBJ2-1	medium-sized	CASSISSGNEQFF	TGTGCCAGTAGTATTTCTAGCGGAAATGAGCAGTTCTTC
TRBV2	.	TRBJ2-7	.	CASSVGFGSYEQYF	TGTGCCAGCAGTGTGGGGTTTGGGTCCTACGAGCAGTACTTC
TRBV2	.	TRBJ2-7	few	CASSASAGNEQYF	TGTGCCAGCAGTGCCTCGGCGGGCAACGAGCAGTACTTC
TRBV5-6	.	TRBJ1-6	few	CASSIPTGNSPLHF	TGTGCCAGCAGCATCCCAACTGGTAATTCACCCCTCCACTTT
TRBV10-3	.	TRBJ1-2	many	CAISVNRDGYTF	TGTGCCATCAGTGTTAACAGGGATGGCTACACCTTC
TRBV18	.	TRBJ1-5	few	CASSPPGPVDQPQHF	TGTGCCAGCTCACCCCCGGGACCGGTGGACCAGCCCCAGCATTTT
TRBV7-7	TRBD2	TRBJ2-1	.	CASSTTLAGRLFF	TGTGCTAGCAGCACTACTTTAGCGGGAAGGTTGTTCTTC
TRBV30	.	TRBJ1-1	few	CACSGNMNTEAFF	TGTGCCTGTAGCGGTAACATGAACACTGAAGCTTTCTTT